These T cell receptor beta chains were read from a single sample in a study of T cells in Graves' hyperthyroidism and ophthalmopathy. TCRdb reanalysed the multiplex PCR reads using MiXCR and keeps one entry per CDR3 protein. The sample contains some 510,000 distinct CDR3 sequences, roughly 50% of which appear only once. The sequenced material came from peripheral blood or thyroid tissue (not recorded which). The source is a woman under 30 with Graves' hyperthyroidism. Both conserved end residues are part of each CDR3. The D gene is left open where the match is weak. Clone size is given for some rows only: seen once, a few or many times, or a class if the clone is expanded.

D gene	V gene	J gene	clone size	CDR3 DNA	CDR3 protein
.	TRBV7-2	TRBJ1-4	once	TGTGCCAGCAGCTTGCTGGGGGCAGATGAAAAACTGTTTTTT	CASSLLGADEKLFF
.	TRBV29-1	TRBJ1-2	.	TGCAGCGTAACACAGGGCCGCTATGGCTACACCTTC	CSVTQGRYGYTF
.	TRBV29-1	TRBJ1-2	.	TGCAGCCTCAGGGAGGGCTATGGCTACACCTTC	CSLREGYGYTF
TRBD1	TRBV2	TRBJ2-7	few	TGTGCCAAAGGCACAGGGGATCCCCTGGGGGAGCAGTACTTC	CAKGTGDPLGEQYF
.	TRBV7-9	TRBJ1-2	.	TGTGCCAGCAGCTTGATACCTGACTATGGCTACACCTTC	CASSLIPDYGYTF
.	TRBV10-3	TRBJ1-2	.	TGTGCCATCAGTGAGACCGGGGGCGGCTATGGCTACACCTTC	CAISETGGGYGYTF
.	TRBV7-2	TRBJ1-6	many	TGTGCCAGCAGCTTAGTGTGGGGAATATCACCCCTCCACTTT	CASSLVWGISPLHF
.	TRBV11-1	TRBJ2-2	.	TGTGCCAGCAGCTCCGTTATCGGGAACACCGGGGAGCTGTTTTTT	CASSSVIGNTGELFF
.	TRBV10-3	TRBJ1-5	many	TGTGCCATCAGTGAGGACAATAATAGCAATCAGCCCCAGCATTTT	CAISEDNNSNQPQHF
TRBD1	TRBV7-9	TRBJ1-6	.	TGTGCCAGCAGCTTAGATGTGCTCGGGACAGAAAATTCACCCCTCCACTTT	CASSLDVLGTENSPLHF
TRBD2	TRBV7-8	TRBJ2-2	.	TGTGCCAGCAGCCATAAGCGGGAGAGGACCGGGGAGCTGTTTTTT	CASSHKRERTGELFF
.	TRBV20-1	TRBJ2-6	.	TGCAGTGCTAGGGGATCGGTCCGCCGCTCTGGGGCCAACGTCCTGACTTTC	CSARGSVRRSGANVLTF